This T cell receptor (beta chain) derives from a study of vaccination effects on CD4 cells after COVID-19. With regard to this clone: Antigen unknown.

Sequencing followed a ViraFEST assay step that expanded antigen-specific CD4+ T cells with viral peptide pools. It was after around 10 days of culture that CD4+ T cells were isolated. Participants were given two doses of BNT162b2 or mRNA-1273 vaccine. The method was immunoSEQ multiplex PCR; TCRdb's version includes in-frame clones alone and lacks a portion of them. The data hold 25,000 to 30,000 clones, with roughly 74% observed a single time. CDR1 MNHEY and CDR2 SMNVEV come from the germline V gene (reference sequence). Losses at the gene ends were 0 bases for V and 9 bases for J; bases not matched to a gene: 8. The CDR3 totals 15 residues.

The source was CD4+ T cells from PBMCs cultured with HCoV-OC43 spike peptides, collected after COVID-19 vaccination. Stated subset: HCoV-OC43 spike overlapping peptide pool stimulation. This receptor was taken from a human donor who received a COVID-19 vaccine. The V call is TRBV27, the J call TRBJ2-1; TRBD1 agrees at 7 bases. CDR3 DNA sequence: TGTGCCAGCAGTTTATCTCTAAAGGGGGCGTCTGAGCAGTTCTTC. The encoded protein is CASSLSLKGASEQFF.